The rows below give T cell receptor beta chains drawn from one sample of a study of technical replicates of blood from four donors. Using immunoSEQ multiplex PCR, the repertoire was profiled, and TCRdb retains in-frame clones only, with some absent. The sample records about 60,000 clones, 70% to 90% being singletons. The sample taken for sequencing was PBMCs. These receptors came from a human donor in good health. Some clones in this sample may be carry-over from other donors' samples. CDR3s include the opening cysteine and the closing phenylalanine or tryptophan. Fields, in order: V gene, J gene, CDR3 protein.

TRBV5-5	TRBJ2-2	CASSFSSSAGELFF
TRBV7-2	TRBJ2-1	CASSIQGYNEQFF
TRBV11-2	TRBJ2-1	CASSSPTANNEQFF
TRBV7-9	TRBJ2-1	CASSPRTGRGGNEQFF
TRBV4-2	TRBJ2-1	CASSQGQYNEQFF
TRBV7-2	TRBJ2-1	CASSLGLNNEQFF
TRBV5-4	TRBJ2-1	CASSSSRGVYNEQFF
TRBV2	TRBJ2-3	CASSEFGSLATDTQYF
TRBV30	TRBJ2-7	CAWSIGESYEQYF
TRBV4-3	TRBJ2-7	CASSPRQGPYEQYF
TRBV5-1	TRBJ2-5	CASSTGGAKETQYF
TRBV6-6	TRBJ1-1	CASSRGVMNTEAFF
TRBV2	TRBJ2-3	CASRLFTDTQYF
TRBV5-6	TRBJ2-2	CASSSLAGADTGELFF
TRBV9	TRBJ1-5	CASSVGDSLGQPQHF
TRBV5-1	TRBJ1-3	CASSATGDSGNTIYF
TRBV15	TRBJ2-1	CATSSHGRANGGEQFF
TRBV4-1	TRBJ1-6	CASTGGRENSPLHF
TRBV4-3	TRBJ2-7	CASSQDRDRAYEQYF
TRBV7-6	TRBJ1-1	CASSLAAAPNTEAFF
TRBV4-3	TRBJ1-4	CASSQSGTGREKLFF
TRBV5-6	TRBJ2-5	CASSFVYRSYQETQYF
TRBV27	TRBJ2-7	CASGPGRGLGYF
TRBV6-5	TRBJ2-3	CASKIAGETDTQYF
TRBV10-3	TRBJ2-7	CAISSGVYEQYF
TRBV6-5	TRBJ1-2	CASSYGTGGYGYTF
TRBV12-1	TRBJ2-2	CASSLDWVGNTGELFF
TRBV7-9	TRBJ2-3	CASSLARLVSPDTQYF
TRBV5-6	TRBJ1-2	CASSADRGRGYTF
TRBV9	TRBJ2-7	CASSVAGYNSYEQYF
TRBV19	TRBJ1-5	CASSRQVLSNQPQHF
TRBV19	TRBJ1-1	CASSITGTGGLNTEAFF
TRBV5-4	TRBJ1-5	CASSFGGGGAAGSNQPQHF
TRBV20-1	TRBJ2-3	CSAREAHTQYF
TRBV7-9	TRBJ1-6	CASSFNEVWAPLHF
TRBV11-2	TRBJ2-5	CASSLPGQQETQYF
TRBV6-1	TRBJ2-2	CASSGRGNTGELFF
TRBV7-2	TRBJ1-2	CASSLLAGLYGYTF
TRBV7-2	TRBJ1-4	CASSSAVQGFRGKLFF